This TCR beta chain was sequenced for a study of T cells after yellow fever vaccination. In making TCR cDNA, 5'RACE template switching added a universal primer site and UMIs to it. From the 5' RACE reads, TCRdb called clonotypes with MiXCR, one entry per CDR3 protein. The table has some 300,000 distinct CDR3 sequences, 7% to 9% seen once. A remark on this clonotype: The antigen is not known.

General study points: Contaminants from the bulk population, in the form of abundant clonotypes, could be found in FACS-sorted repertoires. The secondary response showed a weaker magnitude and a faster peak, day 5 versus 15.

Trimming cost V 3 bases and J 8 bases; bases outside gene matches: 8. Germline CDR1 and CDR2: SGDLS and YYNGEE. The CDR3 extends over 14 amino acids. The V call is TRBV9, the J call TRBJ1-2; 9 bases are a match to TRBD1. The sample was PBMCs, taken 35 to 50 days after the first yellow fever vaccination. This sequence was found in a young man who received the YFV17D yellow fever vaccine. Written as DNA, the CDR3 is TGTGCCAGCAGCGCCCGGGACAGGGATCAGGGCTACACCTTC. Protein product: CASSARDRDQGYTF. The complete variable domain, with remaining parts taken from reference TRBV9 and TRBJ1-2, reads DSGVTQTPKHLITATGQRVTLRCSPRSGDLSVYWYQQSLDQGLQFLIQYYNGEERAKGNILERFSAQQFPDLHSELNLSSLELGDSALYFCASSARDRDQGYTFGSGTRLTVV.